This paragraph covers one T cell receptor beta chain sequence. Its antigen is not yet known. No qualities accompany the bases; no much larger clone lies one base away. TCRbeta CDR3 regions were amplified from genomic DNA using the immunoSEQ Assay, a bias-controlled multiplex PCR. On the authors' methods: The number of nucleated cells in each sample was estimated by amplification of reference gene primers within the assay. To quantify the absolute abundance of each unique TCRbeta CDR3 rearrangement, sequence reads were collapsed and filtered. Productive Simpson clonality was computed per sample as the square root of Simpson's diversity index over productive rearrangements. The source is immuneACCESS, and TCRdb retained only in-frame sequences with V and J called. Part of the clones is not carried over; for the studies checked, unresolved V genes explain less than half of this, and the remainder is unexplained. The D gene and trimming were derived from the DNA, and the V and J assignments and clone size from that table. This sample has more than 85,000 clones in its table, and around nine tenths of those were observed once. In total, the top ten clones hold 1.7% of the sample.

The sample originates from a study of blood T cell repertoires in COVID-19 (dated by TCRdb to 2019 to 2021). Regarding the complete study: The collaborator samples originated in the United States, Italy and Spain and spanned the acute and convalescent phases of COVID-19. The material from the prospective study consisted of cDNA or gDNA derived from T cells, B-cell-depleted T cells, or PBMCs. Subjects who had been exposed to COVID-19, were actively infected with it, or had recovered from it provided the deeply sampled blood TCRbeta repertoires that made up the dataset. The repertoires were made available in a free public database intended to serve as a resource for research on the immune response to SARS-CoV-2. The samples were drawn from two sources: the first 160 participants of the ongoing ImmuneRACE study, and 1,000 to 1,500 subjects contributed by 6 global collaborators. The sample metadata nearly always contained a de-identified subject ID, COVID-19 status, age in years and sex. Where available, HLA class I and class II types were taken from metadata supplied by the sample provider and were not determined by assay-based typing.

The germline V and J ends show losses of 7 bases and 8 bases respectively, and no gene match explains 19 bases of the junction. Spanning cysteine to phenylalanine, the CDR3 consists of 17 amino acids. Of the read, only the CDR3 DNA is kept; its 51 bases are in frame from base 1. CDR1 and CDR2 are drawn from the germline V gene (reference sequence): LNHDA, SQIVND. The collaborating institutions used their own protocols to collect whole blood in K2EDTA tubes. For TCRbeta analysis, collaborators shipped samples in one of three forms: frozen whole blood, isolated PBMCs, or DNA extracted from either of those sample types. The investigation overall reported the following: Clinical and demographic metadata were provided uncurated, with the amount varying by source and participant.

This receptor was identified in a man aged 60 to 69 with acute or convalescent COVID-19. Recombination linked TRBV19 to TRBJ2-1; 8 bases in the junction line up with TRBD1. What was sequenced was peripheral blood. The sequenced DNA is TGTGCCAGTACAAAAGGACAGGGCGGCGGGCTGAGGGATGAGCAGTTCTTC. Its coded protein is CASTKGQGGGLRDEQFF.